The 9 T cell receptor beta chains reported below all come from one sample, sequenced in a study of cytomegalovirus exposure and HLA in healthy donors (TCRdb year 2017). Receptor libraries were prepared by the immunoSEQ multiplex PCR assay. The multiplex PCR relied on a mix of 60 forward primers for TCR Vbeta segments and 13 reverse primers for TCR Jbeta segments. In its TCRdb copy, this immuneACCESS table keeps in-frame sequences only and misses some clones. Where compared with another copy, unresolved V genes explain less than half of these, and the others have no known cause. This sample lists about 120,000 clones; roughly 80% were detected once. Approximately 1.2% of the sample rests with the top ten. The sample was PBMCs. The receptor set was obtained from a female donor in good health and CMV-seronegative.

This clone was found once. The V call is TRBV12-5, the J call TRBJ2-1; a weak D match, TRBD1 (5 bases). The germline V and J ends were trimmed by 5 bases and 5 bases, with 10 bases remaining between them. The CDR3 runs to 13 residues. Germline CDR1 and CDR2: LGHNT and FRNRAP. The CDR3: CASGIRENNEQFF. The CDR3 DNA is TGTGCTAGTGGTATCAGGGAAAACAATGAGCAGTTCTTC.

The chain links TRBV6-1 to TRBJ2-7, with 8 positions matching TRBD2. Germline V gene sequence: CDR1 MNHNS, CDR2 SASEGT. This CDR3 region has 15 residues. V lost 6 bases to trimming and J lost 0 bases; unmatched junction nucleotides: 7. The CDR3 DNA is TGTGCCAGCAGGACCGGGGGGGGCGGCTCCTACGAGCAGTACTTC. It specifies CASRTGGGGSYEQYF.

This sequence joins TRBV15 and TRBJ1-4; 9 bases agree with TRBD1. The CDR3 loop spans 14 amino acids. Germline lookup yields CDR1 LNHNV and CDR2 YYDKDF (reference sequence). After removal of 5 bases from V and 6 bases from J, the junction contained 4 bases not matched to a gene. CDR3 DNA: TGTGCCACCAGCCGGGGACAGGGTGATGAAAAACTGTTTTTT. As protein: CATSRGQGDEKLFF.

The V call is TRBV11-1, the J call TRBJ1-1, with a possible D match to TRBD1 (6 bases). The CDR3 is 15 amino acids. CDR1 and CDR2 (germline): SGHAT, FQDESV (reference sequence). V was clipped by 5 bases and J by 3 bases, with 16 bases between them. CDR3 DNA: TGTGCCAGCAGCCGGGGGGCCAGGTGGGACACTGAAGCTTTCTTT. Translated: CASSRGARWDTEAFF.

This sequence joins TRBV5-1 and TRBJ2-3; D is unclear. V gave up 4 bases and J gave up 2 bases, with 8 bases separating them. This CDR3 contains 13 residues. CDR1 is SGHRS, CDR2 YFSETQ, per germline. CDR3 in amino acids: CASSPNPTDTQYF. The DNA of the CDR3 is TGCGCCAGCAGCCCTAACCCCACAGATACGCAGTATTTT.

The genes are TRBV28 and TRBJ2-1, with D perhaps matching TRBD2 (6 bases). The germline CDR1 and CDR2 sequences are MDHEN and SYDVKM. Trimming stripped 11 bases from V and 4 bases from J, with 9 bases between. This CDR3 spans 11 amino acids. Here the CDR3 reads CAGGAYNEQFF. The CDR3 DNA reads as TGTGCCGGCGGGGCTTACAATGAGCAGTTCTTC.

This sequence joins TRBV19 and TRBJ2-2, with 10 bases matching TRBD2. V shed 8 bases, J shed 2 bases, and the junction held 2 bases outside the gene matches. The V gene's germline CDR1 is LNHDA and CDR2 SQIVND (reference sequence). This CDR3 comprises 14 residues. CDR3 coding DNA: TGTGCCAGTGGGACTAGCGCAAACACCGGGGAGCTGTTTTTT. Amino acids: CASGTSANTGELFF.

The chain combines TRBV7-9 with TRBJ2-1; 7 bases line up with TRBD2. Germline CDR1 SEHNR, CDR2 FQNEAQ (reference sequence). Trimming removed 5 bases from V and 6 bases from J; junction bases left unmatched: 7. The length of the CDR3 is 14 residues. The CDR3 nucleotides read TGTGCCAGCAGCGATAGCGGGCCACGCAATGAGCAGTTCTTC. Translated, it gives CASSDSGPRNEQFF.

The rearrangement uses TRBV7-3 and TRBJ1-1; maybe TRBD1 (5 bases). This CDR3 is built from 13 residues. V gave up 5 bases and J gave up 3 bases, with 10 bases separating them. Germline CDR1 SGHTA, CDR2 FQGTGA. The CDR3 DNA follows: TGTGCCAGCAGCCAACAGGTTTACACTGAAGCTTTCTTT. Its translation is CASSQQVYTEAFF.